This TCR beta chain was observed in a study of control samples from healthy donors and cancer patients (TCRdb year 2020). Comments on this clone: The specificity of this receptor is unknown. It has no much larger one-base neighbor in the sample; base qualities were not kept.

V is clipped by 0 bases and J by 0 bases, and the sequence between their germline boundaries is 7 bases long. CDR1 and CDR2 were assigned from the germline V gene as SGHTS and YDEGEE. Spanning cysteine to phenylalanine, the CDR3 consists of 15 amino acids. The read is trimmed to its CDR3 DNA, 45 bases read in frame from base 1. The method behind the library was the immunoSEQ multiplex PCR assay. TCRdb provides this immuneACCESS table in a form limited to in-frame rearrangements. Some clones are lacking; in checked studies, under half of them reflect an unresolved V gene, and why the rest are absent is not known. Within this sample are tens of thousands of clones, with about 90% of them counted one time only. The ten largest clones add up to about 2% of the sample.

The sequence links TRBV5-8 to TRBJ1-5; no D gene is confidently identified. The clonotype comes from an older woman with head and neck cancer. Material for sequencing was PBMCs. The CDR3 loop reads CASSLGLLSNQPQHF. The DNA sequence is as follows: TGTGCCAGCAGCTTGGGACTGCTTAGCAATCAGCCCCAGCATTTT.